Shown below are 18 T cell receptor beta chains from a single sample sequenced in a study of cytomegalovirus exposure and HLA in healthy donors. The PCR ran on 60 Vbeta and 13 Jbeta primers. The table came from immunoSEQ multiplex PCR; TCRdb's copy has only in-frame clones and leaves some out. The sample records 100,000 to 150,000 clones, around 73% being singletons. The specimen was PBMCs. The source is a man younger than 45 in good health and CMV-seropositive.

The chain links TRBV5-6 to TRBJ2-7; D might be TRBD1 (5 bases). The CDR3 is 15 amino acids. Germline V gene lookup returns CDR1 SGHDT and CDR2 YYEEEE. Trimming shortened V by 0 bases and J by 2 bases, and 12 bases separated the two germline ends. The CDR3 spells CASSLGWTRTYEQYF. The CDR3 DNA follows: TGTGCCAGCAGCTTGGGTTGGACACGAACCTACGAGCAGTACTTC.

The V call is TRBV10-2, the J call TRBJ2-7, with D hard to call. The V end was cut by 6 bases, the J end by 2 bases, with 17 bases between. This CDR3 spans 15 amino acids. Germline-derived CDR1 and CDR2 are WSHSY and SAAADI. This CDR3 reads CASRSNVQETYEQYF. The CDR3 bases are TGCGCCAGCAGGAGTAACGTTCAGGAAACCTACGAGCAGTACTTC.

V usage is TRBV2 and J usage is TRBJ1-1; tentatively, D is TRBD1 (6 bases). The CDR3 runs to 11 residues. From germline, CDR1 is SNHLY and CDR2 FYNNEI. The ends were cut back, 5 bases at V and 6 bases at J, with 7 bases in the middle. CDR3 sequence: CASSYRAEAFF. CDR3 DNA: TGTGCCAGCAGTTACAGGGCTGAAGCTTTCTTT.

The chain combines TRBV10-3 with TRBJ1-1, with 8 bases fitting TRBD1. The germline V gene encodes CDR1 ENHRY and CDR2 SYGVKD. The CDR3 covers 12 residues. Trimming at V came to 4 bases and at J to 7 bases, leaving 2 bases not matched to a gene. CDR3 protein: CAISGQGYEAFF. The CDR3 nucleotides are TGTGCCATCAGTGGACAGGGGTATGAAGCTTTCTTT.

This chain uses TRBV2 with TRBJ2-7; weak D call: TRBD2 (6 bases). Germline V gene lookup returns CDR1 SNHLY and CDR2 FYNNEI. V lost 6 bases, J lost 4 bases, and 7 bases lay in between. This CDR3 spans 11 amino acids. The CDR3 loop is CASSGLYEQYF. CDR3 nucleotide sequence: TGTGCCAGCAGCGGACTATACGAGCAGTACTTC.

This chain uses TRBV4-2 with TRBJ2-3, with a possible D match to TRBD2 (5 bases). With 2 bases removed from V and 1 base from J, the gap between germline ends came to 13 bases. The CDR3 loop spans 16 amino acids. Germline V gene data show CDR1 as LGHNA and CDR2 as YNFKEQ. CDR3 sequence: CASSQHEGIGTDTQYF. CDR3 sequence (DNA): TGTGCCAGCAGCCAACATGAGGGAATAGGCACAGATACGCAGTATTTT.

This clone appeared once. This rearrangement joins TRBV4-2 to TRBJ2-3; 7 bases are shared with TRBD2. The germline V gene has CDR1 LGHNA and CDR2 YNFKEQ. V lost 1 base, J lost 2 bases, and 3 bases stayed unmatched. This CDR3 is built from 15 residues. The CDR3 spells CASSQGGGPTDTQYF. CDR3 nucleotides: TGTGCCAGCAGCCAAGGGGGGGGTCCCACAGATACGCAGTATTTT.

The chain has TRBV7-8 and TRBJ2-1; 7 bases are a match to TRBD1. The CDR3 covers 14 residues. The J segment lost 10 bases and the V segment lost 5 bases, leaving 11 bases of the junction unmatched. Germline-derived CDR1 and CDR2 are SGHVS and FQNEAQ. CDR3: CASSQRQGVAEQFF. The CDR3, as DNA: TGTGCCAGCAGCCAAAGGCAGGGGGTAGCAGAGCAGTTCTTC.

The rearrangement links TRBV29-1 to TRBJ2-3, with D perhaps matching TRBD2 (6 bases). CDR1 and CDR2 (germline): SQVTM, ANQGSEA. The CDR3 spans 14 residues. The V and J ends lost 5 bases and 0 bases respectively, with 12 bases between them. The CDR3 DNA follows: TGCAGCGTTACCACTAGCCGAAGCACAGATACGCAGTATTTT. It encodes CSVTTSRSTDTQYF.

CDR3 in amino acids: CASSLDRDNEQFF. CDR3 in DNA: TGTGCCAGCAGCTTGGACAGGGACAATGAGCAGTTCTTC. The genes are TRBV7-2 and TRBJ2-1, with 8 positions matching TRBD1. The junction had 0 bases not matched to a gene; V was cut back by 3 bases and J by 5 bases. The CDR3 is made up of 13 amino acids. Looked up from germline, CDR1 is SGHTA and CDR2 is FQGNSA.

The chain combines TRBV7-8 with TRBJ2-1, with 8 nucleotides matching TRBD1. The ends lost 6 bases at V and 7 bases at J; junction bases unmatched: 5. Looked up from germline, CDR1 is SGHVS and CDR2 is FQNEAQ. This CDR3 has 13 amino acids. In nucleotides, the CDR3 is TGTGCCAGCAGTCAGGACAGGGAGAATGAGCAGTTCTTC. This encodes CASSQDRENEQFF.

The V gene is TRBV6-6, the J gene TRBJ2-7; 8 bases map to TRBD1. Germline V gives CDR1 MNHNY, CDR2 SVGAGI (reference sequence). The CDR3 is 15 amino acids. Trimming took 0 bases from V and 7 from J; bases not matched to a gene: 8. In DNA, the CDR3 is TGTGCCAGCAGTTACTCGGGGCCCGACAGGGGAGAGCAGTACTTC. Its translation: CASSYSGPDRGEQYF.

V is TRBV7-9 and J is TRBJ1-2, with unresolved D. The CDR3 spans 15 residues. Trimming cost V 5 bases and J 4 bases, with 17 bases left between them. The germline V gene encodes CDR1 SEHNR and CDR2 FQNEAQ (reference sequence). The CDR3: CASSQRALRLYGYTF. In nucleotides, the CDR3 is TGTGCCAGCAGCCAGAGGGCTCTGAGGCTCTATGGCTACACCTTC.

This chain links TRBV5-1 with TRBJ2-3, with 9 bases identical to TRBD2. CDR1 and CDR2 from the germline V gene are SGHRS and YFSETQ. CDR3 size: 17 residues. V lost 3 bases, J lost 3 bases, and 11 bases stayed unmatched. CDR3 in amino acids: CASSSALSGRGTDTQYF. The CDR3 region has the DNA TGCGCCAGCAGCTCCGCCCTTAGCGGGAGAGGGACAGATACGCAGTATTTT.

CDR3 coding DNA: TGTGCCAGCAGTTCGTGGGACAGGGGCTATGGCTACACCTTC. This translates into CASSSWDRGYGYTF. The V and J genes are TRBV27 and TRBJ1-2, with TRBD1 matching over 10 bases. The CDR3 is 14 residues long. Germline V gene data show CDR1 as MNHEY and CDR2 as SMNVEV (reference sequence). With V trimmed by 4 bases and J by 4 bases, 3 bases remained unmatched.

The table lists this clone with a few counts. J is TRBJ2-1 and V is TRBV7-2, with 7 bases matching TRBD1. CDR3 length: 15 amino acids. V shed 1 base and J 6 bases; nucleotides not matched to a gene: 6. The germline gives CDR1 SGHTA, CDR2 FQGNSA. CDR3 protein: CASSLDRDSLNEQFF. Here the CDR3 DNA reads TGTGCCAGCAGCTTAGATAGGGACAGTCTCAATGAGCAGTTCTTC.

This rearrangement joins TRBV18 to TRBJ1-2, with D possibly TRBD1 on 6 matching bases. Trimming took off 3 bases at V and 8 bases at J, with 16 bases between the two ends. Germline V gene lookup returns CDR1 KGHSH and CDR2 LQKENI. The CDR3 loop spans 14 amino acids. CDR3 in DNA: TGTGCCAGCTCACCCGACCAGGGGCCGGTCGGCTACACCTTC. Amino acids: CASSPDQGPVGYTF.

V gene TRBV9 combines with J gene TRBJ2-1; TRBD2 matches 10 bases. Germline V gene sequence: CDR1 SGDLS, CDR2 YYNGEE. The length of the CDR3 is 17 residues. V was clipped by 3 bases and J by 3 bases; unmatched bases: 9. Here the CDR3 DNA reads TGTGCCAGCAGCGGGACAGCTAGCGGGAGCAGCTACAATGAGCAGTTCTTC. Its protein product is CASSGTASGSSYNEQFF. Full variable domain (rest looked up from reference TRBV9 and TRBJ2-1): DSGVTQTPKHLITATGQRVTLRCSPRSGDLSVYWYQQSLDQGLQFLIQYYNGEERAKGNILERFSAQQFPDLHSELNLSSLELGDSALYFCASSGTASGSSYNEQFFGPGTRLTVL.